These 32 T cell receptor beta chains were all obtained from the same sample, sequenced in a study of blood T cell repertoires in COVID-19 (dated by TCRdb to 2020 to 2021). The library was obtained by the immunoSEQ multiplex PCR assay. The source is immuneACCESS, and TCRdb retained only in-frame sequences with V and J called. Part of the clones is not carried over; for the studies checked, unresolved V genes explain less than half of this, and the remainder is unexplained. The sample yields about 21,000 clones; 85% to 90% were counted once. The leading ten clones occupy under 20% of the sample. What was sequenced was peripheral blood. Source of these receptors: a man in his 70s with active COVID-19.

V gene TRBV9 combines with J gene TRBJ2-4; 11 positions match TRBD2. V shed 3 bases and J 0 bases; nucleotides not matched to a gene: 8. Germline loops: CDR1 SGDLS, CDR2 YYNGEE. This CDR3 is built from 18 residues. CDR3 residues: CASSATGTSGLAKNIQYF. CDR3 nucleotide sequence: TGTGCCAGCAGCGCAACCGGGACTAGCGGTCTAGCCAAAAACATTCAGTACTTC.

The rearrangement joins TRBV5-1 to TRBJ2-1; tentatively, D is TRBD1 (6 bases). The CDR3 runs 17 residues. V lost 3 bases and J 15 bases, leaving 31 bases between the germline ends. In germline, CDR1 is SGHRS, CDR2 YFSETQ. CDR3 loop: CASSSLTEGLPGQSPFF. The CDR3 nucleotides read TGCGCCAGCAGCTCCTTAACCGAAGGGCTTCCGGGACAAAGCCCGTTCTTC.

The chain links TRBV24-1 to TRBJ2-1; TRBD2 matches at 10 bases. Germline trimming cut 4 bases from V and 3 bases from J; bases unmatched to any gene: 5. Germline assignment: CDR1 KGHDR and CDR2 SFDVKD. The CDR3 covers 16 residues. CDR3 coding DNA: TGTGCCACCAGTGACACGGGACTAGCGTTCTACAATGAGCAGTTCTTC. It is translated as CATSDTGLAFYNEQFF.

The chain links TRBV5-4 to TRBJ2-5; TRBD2 aligns across 10 bases. Germline V gene data show CDR1 as SGHNT and CDR2 as YYREEE (reference sequence). Trimming took 1 base from V and 5 from J; bases not matched to a gene: 5. CDR3 length: 15 amino acids. DNA for the CDR3: TGTGCCAGCAGCTTGCCACTAGCGGGGCGGGAGACCCAGTACTTC. Translated, it gives CASSLPLAGRETQYF.

The rearrangement joins TRBV7-6 to TRBJ2-2; D ambiguous. Germline values: CDR1 SGHVS, CDR2 FNYEAQ. The CDR3 sequence is 14 residues long. V was clipped by 5 bases and J by 5 bases, with 12 bases between them. The CDR3 loop reads CASSPTPETGELFF. DNA for the CDR3: TGTGCCAGCAGCCCCACTCCGGAGACCGGGGAGCTGTTTTTT. Looking up the rest from reference TRBV7-6 and TRBJ2-2 gives the full variable domain: GAGVSQSPRYKVTKRGQDVALRCDPISGHVSLYWYRQALGQGPEFLTYFNYEAQQDKSGLPNDRFSAERPEGSISTLTIQRTEQRDSAMYRCASSPTPETGELFFGEGSRLTVL.

V and J are TRBV6-5 and TRBJ1-1, with D unresolved. The CDR3 covers 12 residues. Germline lookup yields CDR1 MNHEY and CDR2 SVGAGI. V dropped 2 bases and J dropped 5 bases, with 6 bases sitting between them. The DNA of the CDR3 is TGTGCCAGCAGTTACCCTAAGACTGAAGCTTTCTTT. Amino acids: CASSYPKTEAFF.

This rearrangement joins TRBV7-5 to TRBJ2-3; TRBD1 is the table's D call, not checked against the DNA. TRBV7-5 is a known pseudogene. This CDR3 is built from 17 residues. The CDR3 here is CVRSPEPRDNSTDTQYF. CDR3 coding DNA: TGTGTCAGAAGCCCGGAACCCCGGGACAATAGCACAGATACGCAGTATTTT.

In its sample, this clone was seen once. The V gene is TRBV14, the J gene TRBJ2-5, with a possible D match to TRBD2 (6 bases). The CDR3 spans 16 residues. Germline CDR1 and CDR2: SGHDN and FVKESK. The V gene lost 2 bases and the J gene lost 5 bases, with 18 bases spanning the gap. Here the CDR3 DNA reads TGTGCCAGCAGCCAAAACGTGGGCGGGGTGACGGAGACCCAGTACTTC. Its translation: CASSQNVGGVTETQYF.

J is TRBJ1-2 and V is TRBV6-5; D possibly corresponds to TRBD1 (6 bases). CDR3 length: 13 amino acids. The V end was cut by 7 bases, the J end by 8 bases, with 17 bases between. Germline V gene lookup returns CDR1 MNHEY and CDR2 SVGAGI. DNA of the CDR3: TGTGCCAGCAATTCGGACAGTGGTGGGGGCTACACCTTC. Protein: CASNSDSGGGYTF.

The chain employs TRBV5-1 and TRBJ2-1, with TRBD1 matching over 9 bases. The CDR3 covers 15 residues. The junction had 7 bases not matched to a gene; V was cut back by 3 bases and J by 6 bases. Germline V lookup: CDR1 SGHRS, CDR2 YFSETQ. CDR3 bases: TGCGCCAGCAGCTGGGGGACAGGGTTAGGCAATGAGCAGTTCTTC. It encodes CASSWGTGLGNEQFF.

The V gene is TRBV5-1, the J gene TRBJ1-3, with 8 bases aligning to TRBD1. The CDR3 totals 15 residues. J lost 0 bases, V lost 4 bases, and 3 bases had no gene match. Germline V gene lookup returns CDR1 SGHRS and CDR2 YFSETQ. CDR3 amino acids: CASSRQGRSGNTIYF. CDR3 DNA sequence: TGCGCCAGCAGCCGACAGGGGCGCTCTGGAAACACCATATATTTT.

V gene TRBV7-9 combines with J gene TRBJ2-7; 8 bases agree with TRBD2. In germline, CDR1 is SEHNR, CDR2 FQNEAQ (reference sequence). CDR3 size: 15 residues. Trimming removed 5 bases from V and 0 bases from J; junction bases left unmatched: 6. The CDR3 DNA reads TGTGCCAGCAGCATCACTAGCGGTAGCTCCTACGAGCAGTACTTC. Protein product: CASSITSGSSYEQYF.

The genes are TRBV21-1 and TRBJ2-3; the DNA was not compared with TRBD2, the D call given in the table. TRBV21-1 is assigned pseudogene status. The length of the CDR3 is 12 residues. CDR3 nucleotides: TGTGCCAGCAAACGGGGCACAGATACGCAGTATTTT. The encoded protein is CASKRGTDTQYF.

The V and J genes are TRBV5-1 and TRBJ1-5; TRBD1 aligns across 8 bases. The germline CDR1 and CDR2 sequences are SGHRS and YFSETQ. The CDR3 runs 13 residues. V gave up 3 bases and J gave up 5 bases; unmatched junction bases: 1. As DNA, the CDR3 is TGCGCCAGCAGCTACAGGGGGGATCAGCCCCAGCATTTT. It is translated as CASSYRGDQPQHF.

The rearrangement uses TRBV7-9 and TRBJ1-1; D unresolved. This CDR3 contains 13 residues. V was clipped by 5 bases and J by 3 bases, with 10 bases between them. The germline V gene encodes CDR1 SEHNR and CDR2 FQNEAQ (reference sequence). CDR3 amino acids: CASSDTQYTEAFF. The DNA for the CDR3 is TGTGCCAGCAGCGACACCCAGTACACTGAAGCTTTCTTT.

The rearrangement links TRBV7-9 to TRBJ2-4; D perhaps matches TRBD2 (5 bases). Between the trimmed V and J ends, which lost 2 bases and 7 bases, there was a span of 15 bases. The CDR3 has 15 residues. CDR1 SEHNR and CDR2 FQNEAQ come from the germline V gene (reference sequence). The CDR3 sequence is CASSLPFGRGNIQYF. The CDR3 nucleotides are TGTGCCAGCAGCTTACCTTTTGGGAGAGGGAACATTCAGTACTTC.

The V and J genes are TRBV4-2 and TRBJ2-7, with 10 bases matching TRBD2. The CDR3 spans 17 residues. CDR1 and CDR2 (germline): LGHNA, YNFKEQ. Losses at the gene ends were 0 bases for V and 3 bases for J; bases not matched to a gene: 8. This CDR3 reads CASSQESLTSGNYEQYF. The CDR3 DNA reads as TGTGCCAGCAGCCAAGAAAGTTTAACTAGCGGGAACTACGAGCAGTACTTC.

The rearrangement joins TRBV27 to TRBJ2-2; 9 positions agree with TRBD2. J gave up 5 bases and V 1 base, and 8 bases lay outside the gene matches. Germline lookup yields CDR1 MNHEY and CDR2 SMNVEV (reference sequence). This CDR3 comprises 17 residues. The CDR3 region has the DNA TGTGCCAGCAGTTTATTGACGGCGGGGGGGCCGACCGGGGAGCTGTTTTTT. It specifies CASSLLTAGGPTGELFF.

The chain combines TRBV6-6 with TRBJ1-1; TRBD1 might be the D (6 bases). Germline loops: CDR1 MNHNY, CDR2 SVGAGI (reference sequence). Trimming left V 0 bases short and J 5 bases short, with 10 bases between. CDR3 size: 14 residues. DNA of the CDR3: TGTGCCAGCAGTTACTCATACAGGGAGACTGAAGCTTTCTTT. Amino acid sequence: CASSYSYRETEAFF.

The CDR3 reads CASKTILAGELFF. CDR3 DNA: TGTGCCAGCAAGACTATCTTAGCCGGGGAGCTGTTTTTT. V and J are TRBV6-5 and TRBJ2-2, with a weak D call TRBD2 (5 bases). The CDR3 length is 13 residues. Trimming shortened V by 7 bases and J by 6 bases, and 12 bases separated the two germline ends. CDR1 MNHEY and CDR2 SVGAGI come from the germline V gene.

This chain links TRBV5-4 with TRBJ2-2; D is perhaps TRBD2 (5 bases). Between the trimmed V and J ends, which lost 4 bases and 8 bases, there was a span of 18 bases. The length of the CDR3 is 15 residues. Germline V gene lookup returns CDR1 SGHNT and CDR2 YYREEE (reference sequence). The CDR3 spells CASSQSGLRGGELFF. The CDR3 DNA reads as TGTGCCAGCAGCCAGTCCGGACTCCGAGGGGGGGAGCTGTTTTTT.

The V and J genes are TRBV5-4 and TRBJ2-3, with a weak D call TRBD2 (5 bases). The V gene's germline CDR1 is SGHNT and CDR2 YYREEE (reference sequence). Trimming stripped 2 bases from V and 6 bases from J, with 22 bases between. CDR3 length: 17 residues. DNA for the CDR3: TGTGCCAGCAGCTTTAAACAGCGGTCGCGAGGGTTTGATACGCAGTATTTT. This sequence encodes CASSFKQRSRGFDTQYF.

This clone was seen a handful of times. The chain joins TRBV5-1 to TRBJ2-3; D perhaps matches TRBD1 (6 bases). Looked up from germline, CDR1 is SGHRS and CDR2 is YFSETQ. The V and J ends lost 0 bases and 1 base respectively, with 12 bases between them. There are 16 residues in the CDR3. The CDR3 region has the DNA TGCGCCAGCAGCTTGGCCCAGGGACAACGCACAGATACGCAGTATTTT. Translated: CASSLAQGQRTDTQYF.

The chain recombines TRBV29-1 with TRBJ2-7; 14 bases map to TRBD2. CDR1 and CDR2 from the germline V gene are SQVTM and ANQGSEA. The J segment lost 3 bases and the V segment lost 2 bases, leaving 3 bases of the junction unmatched. CDR3 size: 15 residues. The CDR3 region has the DNA TGCAGCGTTGAACAAGGGACTAGCGGGAGCTACGAGCAGTACTTC. Its protein product is CSVEQGTSGSYEQYF.

V gene TRBV7-8 combines with J gene TRBJ2-2, with TRBD1 matching 9 bases. Trimming at V came to 5 bases and at J to 2 bases, leaving 6 bases not matched to a gene. There are 16 residues in the CDR3. Germline CDR1 reads SGHVS; CDR2 reads FQNEAQ. The CDR3 DNA is TGTGCCAGCAGCCTCACAGGGGGCCTAAACACCGGGGAGCTGTTTTTT. Translation: CASSLTGGLNTGELFF. Full variable domain (rest looked up from reference TRBV7-8 and TRBJ2-2): GAGVSQSPRYKVAKRGQDVALRCDPISGHVSLFWYQQALGQGPEFLTYFQNEAQLDKSGLPSDRFFAERPEGSVSTLKIQRTQQEDSAVYLCASSLTGGLNTGELFFGEGSRLTVL.

The gene calls are TRBV7-2 and TRBJ2-1; TRBD2 agrees at 9 bases. CDR3 length: 15 residues. CDR1 and CDR2 from the germline V gene are SGHTA and FQGNSA. V was clipped by 6 bases and J by 2 bases; unmatched bases: 5. CDR3 loop: CASRTAGGPYNEQFF. CDR3 DNA: TGTGCCAGCAGGACCGCGGGGGGGCCCTACAATGAGCAGTTCTTC.

This sequence joins TRBV29-1 and TRBJ2-7, with 8 bases identical to TRBD1. The CDR3 consists of 13 residues. The ends lost 4 bases at V and 5 bases at J; junction bases unmatched: 7. CDR1 and CDR2 (germline): SQVTM, ANQGSEA. The CDR3 here is CSVGRGRVDEQYF. CDR3 bases: TGCAGCGTTGGCAGGGGGCGGGTCGACGAGCAGTACTTC.

The gene calls are TRBV5-4 and TRBJ2-3; D unclear. The CDR3 runs to 14 residues. The germline CDR1 and CDR2 sequences are SGHNT and YYREEE (reference sequence). Trimming shortened V by 4 bases and J by 1 base, and 10 bases separated the two germline ends. CDR3 DNA: TGTGCCAGCAGCCGCTACGCTCGCACAGATACGCAGTATTTT. Amino acid sequence: CASSRYARTDTQYF. The full variable domain, with the rest looked up from reference TRBV5-4 and TRBJ2-3, is ETGVTQSPTHLIKTRGQQVTLRCSSQSGHNTVSWYQQALGQGPQFIFQYYREEENGRGNFPPRFSGLQFPNYSSELNVNALELDDSALYLCASSRYARTDTQYFGPGTRLTVL.

The gene calls are TRBV6-5 and TRBJ2-1, with D perhaps TRBD1 (6 bases). Germline V gene sequence: CDR1 MNHEY, CDR2 SVGAGI. This CDR3 contains 14 residues. Trimming pared 6 bases from V and 3 bases from J, leaving 12 bases between. CDR3: CASSRDTHYNEQFF. CDR3 in DNA: TGTGCCAGCAGCCGGGACACTCACTACAATGAGCAGTTCTTC.

The chain recombines TRBV5-1 with TRBJ2-5; 11 positions agree with TRBD2. CDR1 is SGHRS and CDR2 is YFSETQ in the germline V gene. The CDR3 covers 16 residues. With V trimmed by 4 bases and J by 2 bases, 7 bases remained unmatched. The CDR3 bases are TGCGCCAGCAGCATTGGGTCTAGCGGGGGGCAAGAGACCCAGTACTTC. The encoded protein is CASSIGSSGGQETQYF.

V and J are TRBV5-1 and TRBJ2-6; D may be TRBD2 (6 bases). The CDR3 runs 15 residues. V was trimmed by 2 bases and J by 4 bases, leaving 10 bases between them. CDR1 SGHRS and CDR2 YFSETQ come from the germline V gene. DNA of the CDR3: TGCGCCAGCAGCTTCTGGAGGGAGGGGGCCAACGTCCTGACTTTC. Residues: CASSFWREGANVLTF.

This rearrangement joins TRBV29-1 to TRBJ1-1; weak D call: TRBD1 (5 bases). CDR1 is SQVTM and CDR2 is ANQGSEA in the germline V gene. V lost 4 bases and J lost 0, with 12 bases in between. The CDR3 extends over 14 amino acids. The DNA of the CDR3 is TGCAGCGTTGCGACAGAATATATGAACACTGAAGCTTTCTTT. Its translation is CSVATEYMNTEAFF.